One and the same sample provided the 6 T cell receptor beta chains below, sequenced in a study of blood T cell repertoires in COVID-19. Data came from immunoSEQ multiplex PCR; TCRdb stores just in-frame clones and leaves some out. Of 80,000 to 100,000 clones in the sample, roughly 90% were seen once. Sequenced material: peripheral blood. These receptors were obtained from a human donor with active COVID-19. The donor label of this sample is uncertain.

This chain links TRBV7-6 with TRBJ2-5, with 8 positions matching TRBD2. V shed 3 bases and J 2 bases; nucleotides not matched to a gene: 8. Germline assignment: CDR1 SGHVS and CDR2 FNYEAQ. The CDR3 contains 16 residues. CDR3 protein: CASSLRSGGLQETQYF. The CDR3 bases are TGTGCCAGCAGCTTGAGAAGCGGGGGTTTGCAAGAGACCCAGTACTTC.

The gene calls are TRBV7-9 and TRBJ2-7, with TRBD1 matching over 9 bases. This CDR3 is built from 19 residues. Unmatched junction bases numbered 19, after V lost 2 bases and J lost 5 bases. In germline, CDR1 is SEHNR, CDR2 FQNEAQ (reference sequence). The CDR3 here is CASSLYASPTGGRLHEQYF. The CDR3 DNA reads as TGTGCCAGCAGCTTATACGCTAGCCCAACAGGGGGCCGCCTCCACGAGCAGTACTTC.

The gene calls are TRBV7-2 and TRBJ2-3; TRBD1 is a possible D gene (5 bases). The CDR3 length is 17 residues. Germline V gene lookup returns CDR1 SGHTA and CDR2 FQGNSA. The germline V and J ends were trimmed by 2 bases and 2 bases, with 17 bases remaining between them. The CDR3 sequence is CASSLRRARLFTDTQYF. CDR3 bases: TGTGCCAGCAGCTTACGCAGGGCCCGACTCTTCACAGATACGCAGTATTTT.

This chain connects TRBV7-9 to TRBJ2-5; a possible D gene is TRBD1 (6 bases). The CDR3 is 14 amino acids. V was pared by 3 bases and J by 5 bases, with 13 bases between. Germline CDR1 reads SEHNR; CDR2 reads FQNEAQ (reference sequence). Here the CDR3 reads CASSLAGTSETQYF. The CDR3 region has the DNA TGTGCCAGCAGCTTGGCAGGGACATCGGAGACCCAGTACTTC.

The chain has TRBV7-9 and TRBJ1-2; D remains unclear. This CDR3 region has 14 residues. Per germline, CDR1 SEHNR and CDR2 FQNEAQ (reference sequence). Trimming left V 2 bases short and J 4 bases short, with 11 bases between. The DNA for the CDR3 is TGTGCCAGCAGCTTACCGGGTAACTCCTATGGCTACACCTTC. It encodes CASSLPGNSYGYTF.

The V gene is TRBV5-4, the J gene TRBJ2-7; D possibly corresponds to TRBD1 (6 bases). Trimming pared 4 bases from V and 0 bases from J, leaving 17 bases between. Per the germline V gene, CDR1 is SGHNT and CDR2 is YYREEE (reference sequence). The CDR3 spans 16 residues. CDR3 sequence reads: CASSDKDRTSSYEQYF. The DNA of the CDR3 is TGTGCCAGCAGCGACAAAGACAGGACGAGCTCCTACGAGCAGTACTTC.